These 8 T cell receptor beta chains were sequenced from one sample in a study of shared clonotypes between healthy human individuals. TCRdb's table, derived via immunoSEQ multiplex PCR, lists solely in-frame clones and lacks some. The sample holds about 1.1 million clones, 75% to 80% seen once. The specimen was memory CD4+ T cells from PBMCs. As for subset: CD45RA-negative fraction. The receptor source for this set is a man younger than 35 in good health. Some clones in this sample may be carry-over from other donors' samples.

The chain uses TRBV7-9 and TRBJ2-3; TRBD2 is a possible D gene (5 bases). This CDR3 region has 17 residues. V dropped 5 bases and J dropped 3 bases, with 21 bases sitting between them. Germline CDR1 SEHNR, CDR2 FQNEAQ (reference sequence). In nucleotides, the CDR3 is TGTGCCAGCAGCCCTGGGTGGGCGTCGGAGGAAACAGATACGCAGTATTTT. Translated: CASSPGWASEETDTQYF.

V gene TRBV18 combines with J gene TRBJ2-5; D unresolved. Germline CDR1 is KGHSH and CDR2 is LQKENI. The V gene lost 10 bases and the J gene lost 1 base, with 22 bases spanning the gap. The CDR3 is 16 amino acids. The CDR3 spells CATALAQTRFQETQYF. CDR3 DNA sequence: TGTGCCACGGCTCTGGCTCAAACACGTTTCCAAGAGACCCAGTACTTC.

The chain recombines TRBV11-2 with TRBJ1-2; 8 positions match TRBD1. This CDR3 comprises 15 residues. Germline CDR1 and CDR2: SGHAT and FQNNGV. Unmatched junction bases numbered 13, after V lost 6 bases and J lost 7 bases. The CDR3 nucleotides are TGTGCCAGCAGAAATACCGGGACAGGAAGGGGTGGCTACACCTTC. Its translation: CASRNTGTGRGGYTF. Variable domain in full (rest from reference TRBV11-2 and TRBJ1-2): EAGVAQSPRYKIIEKRQSVAFWCNPISGHATLYWYQQILGQGPKLLIQFQNNGVVDDSQLPKDRFSAERLKGVDSTLKIQPAKLEDSAVYLCASRNTGTGRGGYTFGSGTRLTVV.

The CDR3: CASSFSLPEGTIYF. CDR3 bases: TGTGCCAGCAGCTTTTCTCTCCCCGAAGGCACCATATATTTT. The chain joins TRBV5-5 to TRBJ1-3; D call uncertain. Germline loops: CDR1 SGHKS, CDR2 YYEKEE (reference sequence). The V gene lost 2 bases and the J gene lost 9 bases, with 15 bases spanning the gap. This CDR3 has 14 residues.

Note on this clone: Other DNA sequences in the sample encode the same CDR3. The V gene is TRBV7-3, the J gene TRBJ2-1; 9 bases agree with TRBD1. CDR1 SGHTA and CDR2 FQGTGA come from the germline V gene. Germline trimming cut 4 bases from V and 5 bases from J; bases unmatched to any gene: 6. This CDR3 has 15 residues. The CDR3 sequence: CASSSPGQGNNEQFF. In DNA, the CDR3 is TGTGCCAGCAGCTCACCGGGACAGGGCAACAATGAGCAGTTCTTC.

V usage is TRBV5-4 and J usage is TRBJ2-7; TRBD1 matches 8 bases. CDR3 length: 15 amino acids. With V trimmed by 2 bases and J by 7 bases, 11 bases remained unmatched. Per germline, CDR1 SGHNT and CDR2 YYREEE (reference sequence). The CDR3 DNA is TGTGCCAGCAGCTTTATGACAGGGGTAGGAGGGGAGCAGTACTTC. As protein: CASSFMTGVGGEQYF.

This clone was counted between two and nine times. CDR3 residues: CASSEGRTSGYTDTQYF. The CDR3 DNA is TGTGCCAGCAGCGAGGGGCGGACTAGCGGTTACACAGATACGCAGTATTTT. The chain recombines TRBV7-2 with TRBJ2-3; 10 bases map to TRBD2. Germline CDR1 reads SGHTA; CDR2 reads FQGNSA. The CDR3 contains 17 residues. V lost 5 bases and J lost 2; bases outside the gene matches: 10.

The V call is TRBV7-2, the J call TRBJ2-7; 9 positions match TRBD2. With V trimmed by 5 bases and J by 7 bases, 15 bases remained unmatched. CDR3 length equals 16 residues. The germline V gene encodes CDR1 SGHTA and CDR2 FQGNSA. CDR3 sequence: CASSPAGTSKILEQYF. The CDR3 region has the DNA TGTGCCAGCAGCCCAGCGGGGACTAGCAAGATTTTGGAGCAGTACTTC.